A single sample gave rise to the 19 T cell receptor beta chains below, sequenced in a study of T cells in Graves' hyperthyroidism and ophthalmopathy. TCR beta CDR3 regions were amplified from RNA. First-round RT-PCR targeting the TCR CDR3 was performed with the HTBI primer set. TCRdb re-derived calls from the multiplex PCR reads in MiXCR, one entry per CDR3 protein. The profile shows 600,000 or so distinct CDR3 sequences, around 13% of them singletons. Material for sequencing was blood. The receptor set was obtained from a woman aged 50 to 60 with Graves' ophthalmopathy.

The genes are TRBV10-3 and TRBJ1-2, with D perhaps matching TRBD1 (5 bases). The CDR3 sequence is 11 residues long. Between the trimmed V and J ends, which lost 6 bases and 6 bases, there was a span of 8 bases. Germline lookup yields CDR1 ENHRY and CDR2 SYGVKD. The chain's CDR3 is CAIRLTDGYTF. CDR3 coding DNA: TGTGCCATCAGATTGACAGATGGCTACACCTTC.

The chain recombines TRBV5-4 with TRBJ2-1; D might be TRBD1 or TRBD2, each matching 5 bases. Per germline, CDR1 SGHNT and CDR2 YYREEE (reference sequence). The ends were cut back, 5 bases at V and 10 bases at J, with 22 bases in the middle. This CDR3 region has 15 residues. CDR3 sequence (DNA): TGTGCCAGCAGGCCCGCCGGGACGTCTGCATGGGAGCAGTTCTTC. Residues: CASRPAGTSAWEQFF.

On this clonotype itself: Since a much larger clone is just one base distant, this may be a read error. As the CDR3 is not closed by the conserved phenylalanine or tryptophan, this likely results from a read error. The chain links TRBV24-1 to TRBJ2-7, with 8 bases identical to TRBD1. The V gene's germline CDR1 is KGHDR and CDR2 SFDVKD. CDR3 length equals 13 residues. Germline trimming cut 7 bases from V and 6 bases from J; bases unmatched to any gene: 7. For the CDR3, the DNA is TGTGCCACCAGCGGGGACAGGCTAGGCGAGCAGTACCTC. This gives the protein CATSGDRLGEQYL.

As for this clonotype: Possible read error: a much larger clone is one base away. The chain couples TRBV20-1 to TRBJ1-5; no definite D call. In germline, CDR1 is DFQATT, CDR2 SNEGSKA (reference sequence). This CDR3 is 12 amino acids long. CDR3 bases: TGCAGTGCCCAAGAGAGCAATCAGCCCCGGCATTTT. Translating gives CSAQESNQPRHF.

This clonotype was found a few times. This rearrangement joins TRBV20-1 to TRBJ1-1, with D perhaps TRBD1 (6 bases). Trimming left V 3 bases short and J 4 bases short, with 12 bases between. Germline V CDR1 and CDR2: DFQATT, SNEGSKA (reference sequence). There are 13 residues in the CDR3. The CDR3 DNA is TGCAGTGCTAGCTTACAGGGTGGCACTGAAGCTTTCTTT. This translates into CSASLQGGTEAFF.

In this sample, this clonotype turned up many times. V gene TRBV2 combines with J gene TRBJ1-2; D may be TRBD1 (5 bases). Trimming took 8 bases from V and 6 from J, leaving 10 bases between them. The CDR3 extends over 11 amino acids. The germline CDR1 and CDR2 sequences are SNHLY and FYNNEI. For the CDR3, the DNA is TGTGCCAGCGAGGGGCGAGATGGCTACACCTTC. Translated, it gives CASEGRDGYTF.

A word on this clonotype: A read error may explain this, as a much larger clone is one base away. The CDR3 does not close with the conserved phenylalanine or tryptophan, likely indicating a read error. The V call is TRBV5-1, the J call TRBJ1-1; D is undetermined. The CDR3 runs 13 residues. V lost 0 bases and J 2 bases, leaving 5 bases between the germline ends. Germline V CDR1 and CDR2: SGHRS, YFSETQ. The CDR3 DNA sequence: TGCGCCAGCAGCTTGGCCTCCAACACTGAAGCTTTCCTT. This gives the protein CASSLASNTEAFL.

This clonotype occurred a few times. This CDR3 reads CASSIPIAGGVSNEQFF. The CDR3 nucleotides read TGTGCCAGTAGTATCCCTATAGCGGGAGGTGTCAGTAATGAGCAGTTCTTC. This chain links TRBV19 with TRBJ2-1, with 10 nucleotides matching TRBD2. Germline V gene sequence: CDR1 LNHDA, CDR2 SQIVND (reference sequence). The CDR3 totals 17 residues. V gave up 3 bases and J gave up 7 bases; unmatched junction bases: 12.

This clonotype has a single count. The CDR3 here is CASSHGQGGSGYTF. The CDR3 DNA is TGTGCCAGCAGCCACGGACAGGGCGGGAGTGGCTACACCTTC. The chain recombines TRBV7-9 with TRBJ1-2, with 8 bases lining up with TRBD1. Germline trimming cut 5 bases from V and 7 bases from J; bases unmatched to any gene: 9. Germline values: CDR1 SEHNR, CDR2 FQNEAQ (reference sequence). The CDR3 is 14 residues long.

The chain links TRBV15 to TRBJ2-1, with TRBD1 matching 7 bases. The V and J ends lost 5 bases and 10 bases, in that order; junction bases with no gene match: 5. This CDR3 region has 12 residues. CDR1 is LNHNV and CDR2 is YYDKDF in the germline V gene (reference sequence). This CDR3 reads CATSEGAREQFF. The CDR3 nucleotides are TGTGCCACCAGCGAGGGGGCGCGGGAGCAGTTCTTC.

The chain employs TRBV6-6 and TRBJ2-7, with a weak D call TRBD2 (5 bases). V was cut by 11 bases and J by 0 bases, with 14 bases left in between. This CDR3 has 13 residues. Germline V gives CDR1 MNHNY, CDR2 SVGAGI (reference sequence). The CDR3 is CAGRSQPSYEQYF. CDR3 bases: TGTGCCGGGAGATCCCAGCCCTCCTACGAGCAGTACTTC.

J is TRBJ1-4 and V is TRBV30; a weak D match, TRBD1 (6 bases). The CDR3 covers 13 residues. Germline CDR1 reads GTSNPN; CDR2 reads SVGIG (reference sequence). V was trimmed by 2 bases and J by 5 bases, leaving 9 bases between them. For the CDR3, the DNA is TGTGCCTGGAGTATAGACAGGAATGAAAAACTGTTTTTT. Translated, it gives CAWSIDRNEKLFF.

The gene calls are TRBV7-6 and TRBJ1-5; D is unclear. Germline V gene sequence: CDR1 SGHVS, CDR2 FNYEAQ. The CDR3 consists of 15 residues. Trimming removed 1 base from V and 6 bases from J, with 13 bases in between. In DNA, the CDR3 is TGTGCCAGCAGCTTAGGGCCAGGAGAAAGTCAGCCCCAGCATTTT. Translating it yields CASSLGPGESQPQHF.

This clonotype was recorded a few times. This chain uses TRBV6-1 with TRBJ2-1, with D tentatively TRBD1 (5 bases). The CDR3 is made up of 14 amino acids. Trimming removed 7 bases from V and 3 bases from J, with 13 bases in between. Looked up from germline, CDR1 is MNHNS and CDR2 is SASEGT. The CDR3 coding sequence is TGTGCCAGCATATTAAGGGGATTCTACAATGAGCAGTTCTTC. It encodes CASILRGFYNEQFF.

This clonotype was counted only a few times. The CDR3 DNA follows: TGCGCCAGCAGCCAAGAGGCGGGGCCCTACAAAGCCTACGAGCAGTACTTC. Translation: CASSQEAGPYKAYEQYF. This chain links TRBV4-3 with TRBJ2-7; perhaps TRBD2 as D (6 bases). Per the germline V gene, CDR1 is LGHNA and CDR2 is YSLEER. This CDR3 contains 17 residues. V lost 0 bases and J 2 bases, leaving 17 bases between the germline ends.

This clonotype came up many times. This sequence joins TRBV28 and TRBJ2-7; 7 bases agree with TRBD2. The CDR3 contains 14 residues. The V gene's germline CDR1 is MDHEN and CDR2 SYDVKM. V shed 7 bases, J shed 3 bases, and the junction held 9 bases outside the gene matches. CDR3 bases: TGTGCCAGCACCCCGCTGGGACTAAACTACGAGCAGTACTTC. Translated: CASTPLGLNYEQYF.

As to this clonotype: This may come from a read error, since a much larger clone is one base off. In DNA form, the CDR3 reads TGTGCCAGCAGTGTAAATAGCGGGAGCCGGGAGCTGTTTTTT. As protein: CASSVNSGSRELFF. The chain employs TRBV2 and TRBJ2-2; TRBD2 matches 9 bases. V lost 4 bases to trimming and J lost 9 bases; unmatched junction nucleotides: 6. Germline CDR1 and CDR2: SNHLY and FYNNEI. The CDR3 loop spans 14 amino acids.

The rearrangement joins TRBV6-2 or TRBV6-3 to TRBJ2-3; tentative D call: TRBD2 (5 bases). The CDR3 is 17 residues long. Germline CDR1 reads MNHEY; CDR2 reads SVGEGT. Trimming pared 1 base from V and 3 bases from J, leaving 17 bases between. In DNA form, the CDR3 reads TGTGCCAGCAGTTACTGGGGAGCAAACGTTGGTACAGATACGCAGTATTTT. It yields the protein CASSYWGANVGTDTQYF.

This clonotype has only one observation. This rearrangement joins TRBV5-1 to TRBJ2-3, with D perhaps matching TRBD1 (6 bases). The germline gives CDR1 SGHRS, CDR2 YFSETQ. V was trimmed by 2 bases and J by 2 bases, leaving 15 bases between them. The CDR3 length is 16 residues. DNA of the CDR3: TGCGCCAGCAGCTTCGGGATAGGGGGAATCACAGATACGCAGTATTTT. Its protein is CASSFGIGGITDTQYF.